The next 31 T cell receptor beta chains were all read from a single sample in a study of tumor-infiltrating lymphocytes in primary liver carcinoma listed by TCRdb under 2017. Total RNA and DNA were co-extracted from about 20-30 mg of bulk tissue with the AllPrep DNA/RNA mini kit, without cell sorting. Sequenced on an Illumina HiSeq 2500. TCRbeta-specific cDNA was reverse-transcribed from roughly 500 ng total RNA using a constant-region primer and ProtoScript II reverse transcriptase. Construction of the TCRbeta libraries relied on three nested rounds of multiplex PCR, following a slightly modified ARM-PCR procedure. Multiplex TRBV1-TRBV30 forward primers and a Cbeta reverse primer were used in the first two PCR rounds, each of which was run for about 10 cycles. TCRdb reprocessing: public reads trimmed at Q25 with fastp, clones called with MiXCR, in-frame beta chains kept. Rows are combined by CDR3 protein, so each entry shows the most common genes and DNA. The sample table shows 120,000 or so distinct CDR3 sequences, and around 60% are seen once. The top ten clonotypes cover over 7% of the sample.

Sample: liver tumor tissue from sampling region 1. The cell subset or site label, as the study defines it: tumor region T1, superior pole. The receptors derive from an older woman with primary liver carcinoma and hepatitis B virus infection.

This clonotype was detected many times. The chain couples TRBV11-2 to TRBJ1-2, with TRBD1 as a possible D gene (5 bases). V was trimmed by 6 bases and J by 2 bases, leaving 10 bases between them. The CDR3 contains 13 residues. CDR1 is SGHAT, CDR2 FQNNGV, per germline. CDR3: CASRITGNYGYTF. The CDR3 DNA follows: TGTGCCAGCAGGATAACAGGAAACTATGGCTACACCTTC.

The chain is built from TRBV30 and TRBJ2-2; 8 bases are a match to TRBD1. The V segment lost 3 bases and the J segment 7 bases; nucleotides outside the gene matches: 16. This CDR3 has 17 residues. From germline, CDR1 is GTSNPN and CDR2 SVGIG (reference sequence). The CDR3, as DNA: TGTGCCTGGAGACCACGGGGACAGGTTAAAATCATCGGGGAGCTGTTTTTT. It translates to CAWRPRGQVKIIGELFF.

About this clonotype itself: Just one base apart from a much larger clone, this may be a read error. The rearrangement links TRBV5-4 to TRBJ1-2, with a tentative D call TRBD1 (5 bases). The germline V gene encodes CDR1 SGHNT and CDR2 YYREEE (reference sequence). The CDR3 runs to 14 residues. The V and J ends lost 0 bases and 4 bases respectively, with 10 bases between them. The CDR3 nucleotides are TGTGCCAGCAGCTTGGTGCGACAGATCTATGGCTACACCTTC. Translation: CASSLVRQIYGYTF.

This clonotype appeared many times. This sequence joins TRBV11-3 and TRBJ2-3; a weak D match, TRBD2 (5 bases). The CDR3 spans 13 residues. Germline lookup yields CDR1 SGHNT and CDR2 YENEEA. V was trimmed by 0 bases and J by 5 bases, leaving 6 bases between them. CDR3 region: CASSLDEGDTQYF. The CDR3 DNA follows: TGTGCCAGCAGCTTAGATGAGGGAGATACGCAGTATTTT.

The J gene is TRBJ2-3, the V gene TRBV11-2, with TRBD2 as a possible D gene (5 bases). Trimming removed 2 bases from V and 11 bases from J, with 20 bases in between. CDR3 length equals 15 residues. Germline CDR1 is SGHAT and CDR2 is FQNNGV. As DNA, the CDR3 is TGTGCCAGCAGCTTAACTGCGGGTCTAACAGACATGCAGTATTTT. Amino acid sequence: CASSLTAGLTDMQYF.

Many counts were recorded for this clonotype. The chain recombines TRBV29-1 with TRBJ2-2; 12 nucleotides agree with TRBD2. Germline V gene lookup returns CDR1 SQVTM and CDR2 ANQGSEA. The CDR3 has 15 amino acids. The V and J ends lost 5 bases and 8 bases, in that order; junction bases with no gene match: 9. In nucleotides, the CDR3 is TGCAGCGTTATACCTAGCGGGAGGGCCTCTGGGGAGCTGTTTTTT. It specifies CSVIPSGRASGELFF.

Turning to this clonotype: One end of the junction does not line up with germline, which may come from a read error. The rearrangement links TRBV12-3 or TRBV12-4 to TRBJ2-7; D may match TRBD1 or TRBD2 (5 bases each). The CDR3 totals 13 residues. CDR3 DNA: TGTGCCAGCAGGAGGGACGCAGCTTACGAGCAGTGCTTC. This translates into CASRRDAAYEQCF.

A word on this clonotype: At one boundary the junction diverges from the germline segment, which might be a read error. CDR3 protein: CARGWGPNSYIEQFF. In DNA, the CDR3 is TGTGCCAGGGGGTGGGGACCGAACTCCTACATTGAGCAGTTCTTC. The chain links TRBV11-2 to TRBJ2-1; possibly TRBD1 or TRBD2 for D (5 bases each). Germline V lookup: CDR1 SGHAT, CDR2 FQNNGV. This CDR3 is built from 15 residues.

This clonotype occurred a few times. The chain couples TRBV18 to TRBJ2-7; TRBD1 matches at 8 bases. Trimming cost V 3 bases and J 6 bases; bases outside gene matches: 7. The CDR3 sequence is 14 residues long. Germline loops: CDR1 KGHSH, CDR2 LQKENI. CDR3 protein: CASSPYETGVEQYF. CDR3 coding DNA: TGTGCCAGCTCACCGTATGAGACAGGGGTCGAGCAGTACTTC.

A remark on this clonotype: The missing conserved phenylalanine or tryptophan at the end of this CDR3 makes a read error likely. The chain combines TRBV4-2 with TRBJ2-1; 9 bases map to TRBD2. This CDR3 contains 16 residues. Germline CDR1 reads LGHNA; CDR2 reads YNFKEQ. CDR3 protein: CAISTRESGRKNEQFL. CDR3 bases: TGTGCCATCAGCACGAGGGAAAGCGGGAGGAAAAATGAGCAGTTCCTC.

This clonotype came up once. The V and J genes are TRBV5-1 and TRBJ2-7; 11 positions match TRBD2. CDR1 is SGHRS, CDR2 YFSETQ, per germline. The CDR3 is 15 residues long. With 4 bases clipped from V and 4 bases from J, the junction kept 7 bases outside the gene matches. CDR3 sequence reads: CASSPLAGGPYEQYF. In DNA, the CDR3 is TGCGCCAGCAGCCCTTTAGCGGGAGGGCCGTACGAGCAGTACTTC.

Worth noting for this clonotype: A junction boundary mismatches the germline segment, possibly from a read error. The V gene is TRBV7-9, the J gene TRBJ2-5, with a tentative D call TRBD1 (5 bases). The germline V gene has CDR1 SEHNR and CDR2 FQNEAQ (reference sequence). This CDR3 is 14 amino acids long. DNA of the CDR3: TGTGACAGCAGCTTTTACCAGGGCGGCGAGACACAGTACTTC. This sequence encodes CDSSFYQGGETQYF.

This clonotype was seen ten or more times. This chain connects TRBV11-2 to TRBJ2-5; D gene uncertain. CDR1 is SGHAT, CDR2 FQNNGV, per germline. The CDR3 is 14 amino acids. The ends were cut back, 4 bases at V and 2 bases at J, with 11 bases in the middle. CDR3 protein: CASSWPMRQETQYF. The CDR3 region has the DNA TGTGCCAGCAGCTGGCCCATGCGACAAGAGACCCAGTACTTC.

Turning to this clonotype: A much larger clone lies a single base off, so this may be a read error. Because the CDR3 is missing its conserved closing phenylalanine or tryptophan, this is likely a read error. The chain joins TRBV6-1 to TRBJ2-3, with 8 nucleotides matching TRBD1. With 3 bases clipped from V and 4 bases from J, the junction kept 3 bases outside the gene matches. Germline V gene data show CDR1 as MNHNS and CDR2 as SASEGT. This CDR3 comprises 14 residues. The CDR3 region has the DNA TGTGCCAGCAGTGATGTACAGGGGGCAGATACGCAGTATATT. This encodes CASSDVQGADTQYI.

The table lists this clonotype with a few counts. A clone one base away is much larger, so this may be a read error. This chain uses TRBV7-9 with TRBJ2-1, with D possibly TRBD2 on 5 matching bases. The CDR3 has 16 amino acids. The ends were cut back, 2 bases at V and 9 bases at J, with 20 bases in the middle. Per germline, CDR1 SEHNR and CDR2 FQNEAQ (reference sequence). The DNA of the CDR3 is TGTGCCAGCAGCTTATCATGGGTGGTAGCCGGGATTGAGCAGTTCTTC. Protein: CASSLSWVVAGIEQFF.

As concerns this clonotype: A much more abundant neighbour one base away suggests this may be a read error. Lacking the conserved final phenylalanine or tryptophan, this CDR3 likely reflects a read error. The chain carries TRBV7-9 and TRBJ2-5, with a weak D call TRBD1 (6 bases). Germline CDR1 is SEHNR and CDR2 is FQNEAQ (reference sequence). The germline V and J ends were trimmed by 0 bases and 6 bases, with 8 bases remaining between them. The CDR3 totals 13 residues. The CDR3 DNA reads TGTGCCAGCAGCTTAGCCAGGGGAAAGACCCAGTACATC. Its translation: CASSLARGKTQYI.

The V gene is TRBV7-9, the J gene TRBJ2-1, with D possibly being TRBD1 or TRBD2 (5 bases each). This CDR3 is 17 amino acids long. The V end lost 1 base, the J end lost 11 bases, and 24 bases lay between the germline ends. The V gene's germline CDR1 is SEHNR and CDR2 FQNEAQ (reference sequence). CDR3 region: CASSLVRGPRPFLKQFF. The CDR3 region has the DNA TGTGCCAGCAGCTTAGTGAGGGGACCGCGGCCCTTCCTCAAGCAGTTCTTC.

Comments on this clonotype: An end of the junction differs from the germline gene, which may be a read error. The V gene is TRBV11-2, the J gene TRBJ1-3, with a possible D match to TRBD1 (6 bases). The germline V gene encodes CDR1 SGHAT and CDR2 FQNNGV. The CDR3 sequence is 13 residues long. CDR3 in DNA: TGTGCCAGCAGCTCGAGGATTCGGGACACCGTATATTTT. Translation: CASSSRIRDTVYF.

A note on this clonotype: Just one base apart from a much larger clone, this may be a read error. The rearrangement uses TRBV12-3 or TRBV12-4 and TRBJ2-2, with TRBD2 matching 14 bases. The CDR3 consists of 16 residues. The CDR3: CASTRLAGGLGGELLF. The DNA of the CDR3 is TGTGCCAGCACCCGACTAGCGGGAGGGCTCGGCGGGGAGCTGCTTTTT.

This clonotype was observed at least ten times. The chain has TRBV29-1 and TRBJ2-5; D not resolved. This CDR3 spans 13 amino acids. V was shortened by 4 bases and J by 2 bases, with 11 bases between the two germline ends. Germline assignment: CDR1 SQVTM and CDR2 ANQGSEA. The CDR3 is CSVGSIQQETQYF. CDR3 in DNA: TGCAGCGTTGGTAGTATCCAGCAAGAGACCCAGTACTTC.

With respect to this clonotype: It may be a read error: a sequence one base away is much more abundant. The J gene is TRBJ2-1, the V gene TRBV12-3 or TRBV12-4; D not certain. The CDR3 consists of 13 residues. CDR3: CASRPGQKNGQFF. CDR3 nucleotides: TGTGCCAGCCGTCCCGGGCAAAAGAATGGGCAGTTCTTC.

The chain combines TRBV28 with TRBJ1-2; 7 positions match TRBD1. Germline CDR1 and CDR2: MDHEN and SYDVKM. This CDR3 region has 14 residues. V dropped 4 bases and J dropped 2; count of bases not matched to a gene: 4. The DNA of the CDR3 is TGTGCCAGCAGTTACCCGGGACAGAACTATGGCTACACCTTC. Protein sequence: CASSYPGQNYGYTF.

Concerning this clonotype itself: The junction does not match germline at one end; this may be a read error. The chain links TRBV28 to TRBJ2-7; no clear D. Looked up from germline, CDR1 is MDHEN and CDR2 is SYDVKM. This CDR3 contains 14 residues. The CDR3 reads CASSSASANYGQYF. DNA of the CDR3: TGTGCCAGCAGTTCTGCATCAGCGAACTACGGGCAGTACTTC.

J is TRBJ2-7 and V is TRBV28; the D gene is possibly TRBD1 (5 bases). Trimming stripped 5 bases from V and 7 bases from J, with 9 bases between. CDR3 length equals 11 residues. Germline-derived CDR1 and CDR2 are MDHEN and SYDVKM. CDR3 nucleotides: TGTGCCAGCAGTGGGGCTAGGGAGCAGTACTTC. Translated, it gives CASSGAREQYF.

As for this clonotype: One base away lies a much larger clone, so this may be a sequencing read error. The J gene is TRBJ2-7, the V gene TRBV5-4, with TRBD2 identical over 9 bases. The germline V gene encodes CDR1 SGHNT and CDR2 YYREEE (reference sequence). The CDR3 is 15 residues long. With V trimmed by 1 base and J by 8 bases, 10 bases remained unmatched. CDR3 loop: CASSLRLAGTYKQYF. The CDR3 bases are TGTGCCAGCAGCTTGCGTCTAGCGGGAACCTATAAGCAGTACTTC.

DNA of the CDR3: TGTGCCAGCAGCTTAGCGCTCGATACGCAGTATTTT. Its translation is CASSLALDTQYF. J is TRBJ2-3 and V is TRBV7-8, with unresolved D. Germline V gene sequence: CDR1 SGHVS, CDR2 FQNEAQ. V dropped 0 bases and J dropped 6 bases, with 4 bases sitting between them. This CDR3 spans 12 amino acids.

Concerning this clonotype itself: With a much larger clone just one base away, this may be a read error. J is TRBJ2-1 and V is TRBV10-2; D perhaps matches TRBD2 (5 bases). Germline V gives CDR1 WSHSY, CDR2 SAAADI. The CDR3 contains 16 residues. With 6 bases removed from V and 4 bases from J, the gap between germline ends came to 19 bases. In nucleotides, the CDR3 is TGCGCCAGCAGACCTTCCGGGGTCCTATTATACAATGAGCAGTTCTTC. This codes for CASRPSGVLLYNEQFF.

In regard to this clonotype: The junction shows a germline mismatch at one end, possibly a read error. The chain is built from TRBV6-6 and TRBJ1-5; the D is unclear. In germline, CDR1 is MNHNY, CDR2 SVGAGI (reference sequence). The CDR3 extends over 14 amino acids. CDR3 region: CASGYGRSNQPQHF. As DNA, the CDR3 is TGTGCCAGCGGTTACGGCAGAAGCAATCAGCCCCAGCATTTT.

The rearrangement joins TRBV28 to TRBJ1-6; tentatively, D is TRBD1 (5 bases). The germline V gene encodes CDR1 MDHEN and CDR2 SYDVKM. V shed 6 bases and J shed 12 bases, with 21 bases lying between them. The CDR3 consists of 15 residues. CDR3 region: CASRRASGGVRPLHF. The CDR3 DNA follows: TGTGCCAGCAGGCGGGCCAGTGGGGGAGTAAGACCCCTCCACTTT.

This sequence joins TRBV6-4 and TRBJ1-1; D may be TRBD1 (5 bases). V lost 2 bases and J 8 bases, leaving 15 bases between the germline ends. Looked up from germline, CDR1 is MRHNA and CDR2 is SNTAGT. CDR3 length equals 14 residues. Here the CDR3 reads CASSDGLGTGEAFF. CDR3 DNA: TGTGCCAGCAGTGACGGGTTAGGAACAGGCGAAGCTTTCTTT.

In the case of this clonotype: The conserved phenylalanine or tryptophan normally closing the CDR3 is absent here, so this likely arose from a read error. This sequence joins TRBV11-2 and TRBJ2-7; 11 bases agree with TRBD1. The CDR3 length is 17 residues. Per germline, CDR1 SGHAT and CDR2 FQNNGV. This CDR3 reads CASSFQPGQGAQYDQYY. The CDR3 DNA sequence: TGTGCCAGCAGCTTCCAACCAGGACAGGGGGCGCAATACGATCAGTACTAC.